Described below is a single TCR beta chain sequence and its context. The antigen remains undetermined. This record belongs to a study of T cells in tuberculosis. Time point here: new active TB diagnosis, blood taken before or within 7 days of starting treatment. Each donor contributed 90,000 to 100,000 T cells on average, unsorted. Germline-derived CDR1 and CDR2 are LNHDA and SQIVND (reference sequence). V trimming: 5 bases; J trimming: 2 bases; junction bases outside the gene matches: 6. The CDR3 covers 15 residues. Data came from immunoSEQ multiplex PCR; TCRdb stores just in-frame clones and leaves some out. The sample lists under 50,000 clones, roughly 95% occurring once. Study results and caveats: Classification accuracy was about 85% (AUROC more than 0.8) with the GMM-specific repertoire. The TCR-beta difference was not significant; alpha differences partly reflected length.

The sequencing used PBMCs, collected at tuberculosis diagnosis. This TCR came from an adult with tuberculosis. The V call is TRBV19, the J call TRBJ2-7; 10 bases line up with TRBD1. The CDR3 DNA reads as TGTGCCAGTAGTCTCCACGGGACAGGGGCCTACGAGCAGTACTTC. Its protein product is CASSLHGTGAYEQYF.